This T cell receptor beta chain came from a study of human T cells and chemical hapten exposure. Findings and caveats of the study: TCRs above 1 in 1000 frequency did not change with DPC sensitization. Expanded TCRs grouped into significantly more large CDR3 similarity clusters than controls produced.

The CDR3 consists of 14 residues. V was cut by 0 bases and J by 6 bases, with 11 bases left in between. Germline CDR1 reads LGHDT; CDR2 reads YNNKEL (reference sequence). Time point reported: pre-sensitization, week 0. The treatment was: therapeutic diphenylcyclopropenone sensitization with weekly scalp DPC. Prior to each patch test being applied, blood was drawn. Worth noting for this clonotype: The antigen remains unidentified.

TCRdb re-called the RACE reads through MiXCR, storing one row per CDR3 protein. There are 280,000 or so distinct CDR3 sequences in the sample; about 7.7% occur only once, and 1.2% lies in the top ten. The chain is built from TRBV3-1 and TRBJ1-1; TRBD1 is a possible D gene (6 bases). This receptor was identified in a man aged 18 to 29 with alopecia areata. Some clones in this sample may be carry-over from other donors' samples. The input for sequencing was whole blood, taken in connection with sensitization to the hapten diphenylcyclopropenone (DPC). CDR3 coding DNA: TGTGCCAGCAGCCAAGAGCCAACAGGGTCTGAAGCTTTCTTT. It codes for CASSQEPTGSEAFF.